These 24 T cell receptor beta chains were sequenced from one sample in a study of blood T cell repertoires in COVID-19. Sequenced by immunoSEQ multiplex PCR; TCRdb stores in-frame clones only, minus some. The sample lists fewer than 350,000 clones; roughly nine tenths were seen once. Sample: peripheral blood. The receptors come from a woman aged 55-70 years with COVID-19, enrolled during active disease.

The chain recombines TRBV9 with TRBJ2-1; TRBD2 might be the D (6 bases). With 6 bases removed from V and 5 bases from J, the gap between germline ends came to 15 bases. Germline V gene data show CDR1 as SGDLS and CDR2 as YYNGEE. The CDR3 extends over 14 amino acids. The CDR3 sequence is CASTPGGANNEQFF. Here the CDR3 DNA reads TGTGCCAGCACCCCAGGCGGGGCAAACAATGAGCAGTTCTTC.

CDR3 nucleotides: TGCGCCAGCAGCCTCGGGACAGGGGGCTCGCCCACTGAAGCTTTCTTT. It encodes CASSLGTGGSPTEAFF. This chain joins TRBV5-1 and TRBJ1-1; 12 bases match TRBD1. V shed 4 bases, J shed 4 bases, and the junction held 8 bases outside the gene matches. CDR1 and CDR2 (germline): SGHRS, YFSETQ. The CDR3 is 16 residues long.

The chain carries TRBV6-5 and TRBJ2-1; D is unresolved. The CDR3 sequence is 13 residues long. Germline lookup yields CDR1 MNHEY and CDR2 SVGAGI. V lost 6 bases and J lost 4, with 10 bases in between. The CDR3 sequence: CASSRRRYNEQFF. The DNA for the CDR3 is TGTGCCAGCAGCCGTCGCAGGTACAATGAGCAGTTCTTC.

The J gene is TRBJ1-1, the V gene TRBV6-6; D is possibly TRBD1 (5 bases). CDR1 is MNHNY, CDR2 SVGAGI, per germline (reference sequence). V dropped 8 bases and J dropped 0 bases, with 13 bases sitting between them. CDR3 length equals 14 residues. The CDR3 DNA reads TGTGCCAGCGCTGAGACAGACATGAACACTGAAGCTTTCTTT. Amino acids: CASAETDMNTEAFF.

The V and J genes are TRBV4-1 and TRBJ1-1; D uncertain. The V end lost 0 bases, the J end lost 3 bases, and 14 bases lay between the germline ends. CDR1 and CDR2 (germline): MGHRA, YSYEKL. The CDR3 runs to 16 residues. The CDR3 region is CASSQDTEGPDTEAFF. The CDR3, as DNA: TGCGCCAGCAGCCAAGATACCGAGGGTCCGGACACTGAAGCTTTCTTT.

This clone was observed once. The chain carries TRBV18 and TRBJ1-1, with D tentatively TRBD1 (6 bases). Per the germline V gene, CDR1 is KGHSH and CDR2 is LQKENI. This CDR3 is 16 amino acids long. V was shortened by 0 bases and J by 4 bases, with 15 bases between the two germline ends. CDR3 DNA sequence: TGTGCCAGCTCACCACCGAAGGGGGAAAGAGGCACTGAAGCTTTCTTT. It is translated as CASSPPKGERGTEAFF. Full variable domain (rest looked up from reference TRBV18 and TRBJ1-1): NAGVMQNPRHLVRRRGQEARLRCSPMKGHSHVYWYRQLPEEGLKFMVYLQKENIIDESGMPKERFSAEFPKEGPSILRIQQVVRGDSAAYFCASSPPKGERGTEAFFGQGTRLTVV.

The chain carries TRBV7-3 and TRBJ2-1; 13 bases agree with TRBD2. Trimming cost V 4 bases and J 10 bases; bases outside gene matches: 10. This CDR3 is 16 amino acids long. The germline V gene has CDR1 SGHTA and CDR2 FQGTGA. DNA of the CDR3: TGTGCCAGCAGCTCCCCATCGACTAGCGGGGGGAGGGAGCAGTTCTTC. This sequence encodes CASSSPSTSGGREQFF. The whole variable domain, filled in from reference TRBV7-3 and TRBJ2-1, reads GAGVSQTPSNKVTEKGKYVELRCDPISGHTALYWYRQSLGQGPEFLIYFQGTGAADDSGLPNDRFFAVRPEGSVSTLKIQRTERGDSAVYLCASSSPSTSGGREQFFGPGTRLTVL.

This sequence joins TRBV5-1 and TRBJ2-1, with a possible D match to TRBD1 (6 bases). This CDR3 has 14 amino acids. V lost 7 bases, J lost 3 bases, and 14 bases lay in between. Germline assignment: CDR1 SGHRS and CDR2 YFSETQ. CDR3 sequence reads: CASRQSGVYNEQFF. As DNA, the CDR3 is TGCGCCAGCCGCCAATCAGGGGTCTACAATGAGCAGTTCTTC.

The chain uses TRBV3-1 (or the pseudogene TRBV3-2) and TRBJ2-6, with D perhaps TRBD2 (5 bases). Germline CDR1 reads LGHDT; CDR2 reads YNNKEL (reference sequence). This CDR3 comprises 14 residues. Trimming removed 3 bases at V and 3 bases at J, with 6 bases between. The CDR3 DNA follows: TGTGCCAGCAGCCACGGGGTTGGGGCCAACGTCCTGACTTTC. Translation gives CASSHGVGANVLTF.

The genes are TRBV7-2 and TRBJ2-1, with a possible D match to TRBD1 (5 bases). The CDR3 is 16 amino acids. Germline CDR1 SGHTA, CDR2 FQGNSA. Between the trimmed V and J ends, which lost 3 bases and 4 bases, there was a span of 16 bases. Written as DNA, the CDR3 is TGTGCCAGCAGCTTGTCGTTAAAGGGGCTATACAATGAGCAGTTCTTC. Amino acid sequence: CASSLSLKGLYNEQFF.

The chain has TRBV20-1 and TRBJ1-2, with no clear D. Germline CDR1 DFQATT, CDR2 SNEGSKA (reference sequence). This CDR3 has 11 amino acids. The ends were cut back, 6 bases at V and 4 bases at J, with 9 bases in the middle. The CDR3 DNA reads as TGCAGTGCCAGGTGGCTCTATGGCTACACCTTC. Translation gives CSARWLYGYTF.

This clone was seen only once. The genes are TRBV5-4 and TRBJ1-2; D might be TRBD1 (6 bases). The V gene's germline CDR1 is SGHNT and CDR2 YYREEE (reference sequence). This CDR3 is built from 14 residues. The V end was cut by 0 bases, the J end by 1 base, with 7 bases between. The CDR3 nucleotides read TGTGCCAGCAGCTTGGAAGGGGGTAACTATGGCTACACCTTC. This sequence encodes CASSLEGGNYGYTF.

This chain uses TRBV7-9 with TRBJ1-1; possible D gene TRBD1, 6 bases. The length of the CDR3 is 16 residues. Trimming pared 2 bases from V and 0 bases from J, leaving 13 bases between. CDR1 SEHNR and CDR2 FQNEAQ come from the germline V gene (reference sequence). CDR3 in DNA: TGTGCCAGCAGCTTAATGGGGAGGGACATGAACACTGAAGCTTTCTTT. It specifies CASSLMGRDMNTEAFF.

The V and J genes are TRBV6-5 and TRBJ2-5, with a tentative D call TRBD1 (6 bases). V was pared by 5 bases and J by 1 base, with 14 bases between. Germline V gives CDR1 MNHEY, CDR2 SVGAGI. The CDR3 length is 15 residues. CDR3 loop: CASSKGHGGQETQYF. CDR3 sequence (DNA): TGTGCCAGCAGTAAGGGACACGGTGGCCAAGAGACCCAGTACTTC.

The chain links TRBV5-1 to TRBJ2-1, with D perhaps TRBD1 (6 bases). Trimming removed 5 bases at V and 1 base at J, with 7 bases between. Germline V CDR1 and CDR2: SGHRS, YFSETQ. The CDR3 has 13 amino acids. The CDR3 DNA sequence: TGCGCCAGCAGAGGGGGTTCCTACAATGAGCAGTTCTTC. Its protein product is CASRGGSYNEQFF.

This chain connects TRBV2 to TRBJ1-2; D ambiguous. CDR1 and CDR2 (germline): SNHLY, FYNNEI. There are 14 residues in the CDR3. Trimming stripped 3 bases from V and 4 bases from J, with 12 bases between. The CDR3 DNA reads TGTGCCAGCAGTGAGGTGGGGAGGGCCTATGGCTACACCTTC. Translating gives CASSEVGRAYGYTF.

The gene calls are TRBV7-2 and TRBJ1-4, with 8 bases aligning to TRBD1. CDR1 and CDR2 from the germline V gene are SGHTA and FQGNSA. The CDR3 runs to 15 residues. Losses at the gene ends were 2 bases for V and 5 bases for J; bases not matched to a gene: 4. The CDR3 loop is CASSLWDRSNEKLFF. CDR3 coding DNA: TGTGCCAGCAGCTTATGGGACAGGTCCAATGAAAAACTGTTTTTT.

In its sample, this clone was seen once. The chain carries TRBV6-5 and TRBJ2-1; 7 nucleotides align to TRBD2. Germline CDR1 MNHEY, CDR2 SVGAGI. The CDR3 is made up of 14 amino acids. V lost 4 bases and J lost 5; bases outside the gene matches: 5. CDR3 loop: CASSLGGVNNEQFF. CDR3 coding DNA: TGTGCCAGCAGTTTGGGGGGGGTAAACAATGAGCAGTTCTTC.

J is TRBJ1-5 and V is TRBV7-8; no definite D call. Germline V gene sequence: CDR1 SGHVS, CDR2 FQNEAQ. Trimming took off 4 bases at V and 9 bases at J, with 10 bases between the two ends. The CDR3 totals 12 residues. CDR3 amino acids: CASSSPSRPQHF. The CDR3 nucleotides read TGTGCCAGCAGCTCACCCTCCAGGCCCCAGCATTTT.

The chain recombines TRBV6-5 with TRBJ2-1; 11 bases agree with TRBD1. V was pared by 2 bases and J by 6 bases, with 6 bases of the junction left unmatched. CDR1 and CDR2 (germline): MNHEY, SVGAGI. This CDR3 has 16 amino acids. The CDR3 sequence is CASSYPDRGHGNEQFF. The CDR3, as DNA: TGTGCCAGCAGTTACCCGGACAGGGGGCATGGCAATGAGCAGTTCTTC.

J is TRBJ1-2 and V is TRBV6-5; 9 bases match TRBD1. With V trimmed by 2 bases and J by 3 bases, 4 bases remained unmatched. Germline V gives CDR1 MNHEY, CDR2 SVGAGI. This CDR3 has 15 amino acids. The CDR3 nucleotides are TGTGCCAGCAGTTACCGCCGGGACAGGGACTATGGCTACACCTTC. Translation gives CASSYRRDRDYGYTF.

The chain is built from TRBV30 and TRBJ2-1; 10 bases match TRBD1. Germline V gene lookup returns CDR1 GTSNPN and CDR2 SVGIG (reference sequence). J gave up 4 bases and V 2 bases, and 8 bases lay outside the gene matches. The CDR3 has 16 residues. The CDR3 spells CAWSSGQGVGYNEQFF. CDR3 in DNA: TGTGCCTGGAGTTCTGGACAGGGGGTCGGTTACAATGAGCAGTTCTTC.

As for this clone: The identical CDR3 is also encoded by other nucleotide sequences in the sample. The chain links TRBV5-1 to TRBJ2-1; D call uncertain. Trimming took 5 bases from V and 5 from J, leaving 5 bases between them. Germline loops: CDR1 SGHRS, CDR2 YFSETQ. This CDR3 comprises 11 residues. The CDR3 sequence is CASSPDNEQFF. CDR3 DNA sequence: TGCGCCAGCAGTCCCGACAATGAGCAGTTCTTC.

This chain uses TRBV2 with TRBJ2-5; weak D call: TRBD2 (5 bases). The ends were cut back, 4 bases at V and 4 bases at J, with 16 bases in the middle. CDR1 SNHLY and CDR2 FYNNEI come from the germline V gene. The CDR3 spans 15 residues. CDR3 residues: CASSVEAVGSETQYF. As DNA, the CDR3 is TGTGCCAGCAGTGTGGAAGCGGTGGGCTCAGAGACCCAGTACTTC.